The 31 T cell receptor beta chains given below trace back to one sample, sequenced in a study of Ad26.COV2.S vaccination and SARS-CoV-2 variants. Repertoires were generated with immunoSEQ multiplex PCR, while TCRdb's copy carries only in-frame clones and drops some. The sample has about 500,000 clones, about 88% seen once; the top ten hold about 1.7%. Treatment: about 20 received Ad26.COV2.S at low or high dose, single or two shots; 5 received placebo; per-sample allocation not given. It was on day 63 after the first vaccine or placebo injection that samples were taken. The starting material was peripheral blood, obtained in a trial of Ad26.COV2.S vaccine versus placebo. All receptors come from a person aged 18-65 years who received the Ad26.COV2.S COVID-19 vaccine or a placebo.

The chain employs TRBV29-1 and TRBJ2-7; D gene unclear. The CDR3 runs 14 residues. CDR1 and CDR2 from the germline V gene are SQVTM and ANQGSEA. The ends were cut back, 2 bases at V and 3 bases at J, with 14 bases in the middle. The DNA of the CDR3 is TGCAGCGTTGAATCTACGGGCTCCGACTACGAGCAGTACTTC. Protein sequence: CSVESTGSDYEQYF.

The rearrangement joins TRBV2 to TRBJ2-1, with no clear D. This CDR3 is built from 12 residues. Trimming stripped 4 bases from V and 10 bases from J, with 11 bases between. CDR1 and CDR2 (germline): SNHLY, FYNNEI. The DNA of the CDR3 is TGTGCCAGCAGTGGTAGGGTCGGGGAGCAGTTCTTC. Its translation: CASSGRVGEQFF.

This chain links TRBV6-5 with TRBJ1-2; no clear D gene. Germline CDR1 MNHEY, CDR2 SVGAGI. The CDR3 covers 13 residues. V was cut by 0 bases and J by 5 bases, with 7 bases left in between. The CDR3: CASSYSLGYGYTF. The CDR3 bases are TGTGCCAGCAGTTACTCGCTAGGATATGGCTACACCTTC.

V is TRBV9 and J is TRBJ2-1; D possibly uses TRBD1 or TRBD2 (5 bases each). There are 14 residues in the CDR3. Germline loops: CDR1 SGDLS, CDR2 YYNGEE. Trimming took 3 bases from V and 9 from J, leaving 16 bases between them. The CDR3 spells CASSAGTVHGEQFF. CDR3 DNA: TGTGCCAGCAGCGCCGGGACCGTACACGGTGAGCAGTTCTTC. Full variable domain (rest looked up from reference TRBV9 and TRBJ2-1): DSGVTQTPKHLITATGQRVTLRCSPRSGDLSVYWYQQSLDQGLQFLIQYYNGEERAKGNILERFSAQQFPDLHSELNLSSLELGDSALYFCASSAGTVHGEQFFGPGTRLTVL.

The CDR3 DNA sequence: TGTGCCAGCAGTGAACGGGACAGGGGTTATCAGCCCCAGCATTTT. This encodes CASSERDRGYQPQHF. V and J are TRBV6-1 and TRBJ1-5; 10 nucleotides align to TRBD1. CDR3 length: 15 amino acids. Germline CDR1 and CDR2: MNHNS and SASEGT. V shed 2 bases and J 5 bases; nucleotides not matched to a gene: 3.

The chain carries TRBV7-6 and TRBJ1-1; 11 nucleotides agree with TRBD1. The CDR3 has 16 amino acids. Germline V gene lookup returns CDR1 SGHVS and CDR2 FNYEAQ. Trimming took 1 base from V and 4 from J; bases not matched to a gene: 5. Written as DNA, the CDR3 is TGTGCCAGCAGCTTAGAAGTGGGGACAGGGGGCACTGAAGCTTTCTTT. The encoded protein is CASSLEVGTGGTEAFF.

The chain uses TRBV19 and TRBJ2-7; D not resolved. CDR3 size: 15 residues. The ends were cut back, 0 bases at V and 4 bases at J, with 13 bases in the middle. Germline V gene data show CDR1 as LNHDA and CDR2 as SQIVND (reference sequence). CDR3 coding DNA: TGTGCCAGTAGTATAGATTGGGGAAGGGCTTACGAGCAGTACTTC. This sequence encodes CASSIDWGRAYEQYF.

This chain joins TRBV18 and TRBJ1-4; perhaps TRBD1 as D (5 bases). Germline V gives CDR1 KGHSH, CDR2 LQKENI. V was trimmed by 4 bases and J by 5 bases, leaving 14 bases between them. The CDR3 runs to 15 residues. This CDR3 reads CASSLGPRINEKLFF. CDR3 DNA sequence: TGTGCCAGCTCACTGGGACCGCGAATAAATGAAAAACTGTTTTTT.

This clone appeared a few times. Other DNA variants within this sample encode the same CDR3. This chain joins TRBV12-3 or TRBV12-4 and TRBJ2-7, with D tentatively TRBD1 (5 bases). This CDR3 contains 12 residues. Trimming shortened V by 2 bases and J by 4 bases, and 6 bases separated the two germline ends. CDR3 amino acids: CASSLRGYEQYF. Here the CDR3 DNA reads TGTGCCAGCAGTTTAAGGGGATACGAGCAGTACTTC.

The rearrangement links TRBV6-4 to TRBJ1-1, with TRBD1 matching 9 bases. The CDR3 consists of 13 residues. Germline V gene lookup returns CDR1 MRHNA and CDR2 SNTAGT. The V segment lost 5 bases and the J segment 5 bases; nucleotides outside the gene matches: 3. The CDR3 region has the DNA TGTGCCAGCAGTTGGGACAGGGAAACTGAAGCTTTCTTT. This encodes CASSWDRETEAFF.

The V and J genes are TRBV7-3 and TRBJ2-2; no clear D gene. The CDR3 has 14 residues. Germline V gene sequence: CDR1 SGHTA, CDR2 FQGTGA. The V end lost 5 bases, the J end lost 6 bases, and 13 bases lay between the germline ends. CDR3 loop: CASSVGRQAGELFF. The CDR3 region has the DNA TGTGCCAGCAGCGTTGGCAGGCAGGCCGGGGAGCTGTTTTTT.

The V and J genes are TRBV7-2 and TRBJ1-3; no reliable D call. The CDR3 spans 18 residues. Germline-derived CDR1 and CDR2 are SGHTA and FQGNSA. V was clipped by 1 base and J by 0 bases, with 16 bases between them. The CDR3 here is CASSLVPLPGSSGNTIYF. The DNA of the CDR3 is TGTGCCAGCAGCTTAGTCCCCCTGCCAGGAAGCTCTGGAAACACCATATATTTT.

As DNA, the CDR3 is TGTGCCAGCAGTTACCTCACTAGAGACAATGAGCAGTTCTTC. As protein: CASSYLTRDNEQFF. The rearrangement uses TRBV6-6 and TRBJ2-1; tentative D call: TRBD2 (5 bases). CDR3 size: 14 residues. V was shortened by 2 bases and J by 5 bases, with 10 bases between the two germline ends. Germline V lookup: CDR1 MNHNY, CDR2 SVGAGI (reference sequence).

V is TRBV4-3 and J is TRBJ2-7, with TRBD1 as a possible D gene (5 bases). Germline V gene data show CDR1 as LGHNA and CDR2 as YSLEER. V was trimmed by 1 base and J by 2 bases, leaving 12 bases between them. CDR3 length: 15 amino acids. In nucleotides, the CDR3 is TGCGCCAGCAGCCAAGTATATCAGGGCCCCTACGAGCAGTACTTC. It encodes CASSQVYQGPYEQYF.

The chain joins TRBV19 to TRBJ2-7, with D perhaps matching TRBD1 (6 bases). This CDR3 region has 15 residues. The ends were cut back, 3 bases at V and 3 bases at J, with 15 bases in the middle. CDR1 is LNHDA and CDR2 is SQIVND in the germline V gene (reference sequence). The CDR3 coding sequence is TGTGCCAGTAGTATGGGACATCAGGTAGGCTACGAGCAGTACTTC. This encodes CASSMGHQVGYEQYF.

V is TRBV19 and J is TRBJ1-2, with D possibly matching TRBD1 (5 bases). This CDR3 region has 16 residues. Trimming pared 5 bases from V and 0 bases from J, leaving 16 bases between. Germline lookup yields CDR1 LNHDA and CDR2 SQIVND (reference sequence). DNA of the CDR3: TGTGCCAGTAGTTCTGGAGGGGCCCAGGCTAACTATGGCTACACCTTC. It translates to CASSSGGAQANYGYTF.

The chain joins TRBV12-3 or TRBV12-4 to TRBJ1-2; 7 bases match TRBD1. J lost 6 bases, V lost 10 bases, and 5 bases had no gene match. CDR3 length equals 11 residues. The CDR3 bases are TGTGCCACTTATCAGGGGGATGGCTACACCTTC. Its translation: CATYQGDGYTF.

The chain combines TRBV4-3 with TRBJ1-1; a weak D match, TRBD1 (6 bases). CDR3 size: 14 residues. In germline, CDR1 is LGHNA, CDR2 YSLEER. V was shortened by 5 bases and J by 4 bases, with 14 bases between the two germline ends. CDR3 coding DNA: TGCGCCAGCAGCTACAGGGCGGCGGGCACTGAAGCTTTCTTT. Amino acid sequence: CASSYRAAGTEAFF.

This chain joins TRBV6-5 and TRBJ1-4, with D unclear. Germline lookup yields CDR1 MNHEY and CDR2 SVGAGI. CDR3 length: 15 amino acids. V was trimmed by 7 bases and J by 8 bases, leaving 20 bases between them. CDR3 region: CASTENGVLREKLFF. In DNA, the CDR3 is TGTGCCAGCACGGAGAACGGGGTTCTGAGGGAAAAACTGTTTTTT.

The chain uses TRBV10-3 and TRBJ1-2; a weak D match, TRBD1 (6 bases). This CDR3 is built from 16 residues. Germline CDR1 and CDR2: ENHRY and SYGVKD. The V and J ends lost 1 base and 4 bases respectively, with 16 bases between them. The DNA of the CDR3 is TGTGCCATCAGTGAGTTTGGGGGCCAGGGCATCTATGGCTACACCTTC. It codes for CAISEFGGQGIYGYTF.

This clone has more than one count but fewer than ten. The genes are TRBV14 and TRBJ2-2; the D gene could be TRBD1 or TRBD2 (6 bases each). The V end was cut by 0 bases, the J end by 4 bases, with 18 bases between. The CDR3 totals 18 residues. CDR1 and CDR2 (germline): SGHDN, FVKESK. The CDR3 DNA follows: TGTGCCAGCAGCCAAGAAGATATCATACAGGGAGGCACCGGGGAGCTGTTTTTT. The encoded protein is CASSQEDIIQGGTGELFF.

To note about this clone: At one of its ends the junction is not consistent with the germline gene, which may arise from a read error. CDR3 nucleotides: TGCAGCGTTGAAGACGATAGGTGGATTCCGGTCTTC. This gives the protein CSVEDDRWIPVF. The chain is built from TRBV29-1 and TRBJ2-1; D not certain. CDR1 and CDR2 (germline): SQVTM, ANQGSEA. CDR3 length equals 12 residues.

V and J are TRBV7-8 and TRBJ1-1; unclear D gene. There are 14 residues in the CDR3. V dropped 0 bases and J dropped 7 bases, with 12 bases sitting between them. Germline loops: CDR1 SGHVS, CDR2 FQNEAQ. In DNA, the CDR3 is TGTGCCAGCAGCTTAGCGGGCGGTCGGGATGAAGCTTTCTTT. This translates into CASSLAGGRDEAFF.

The chain combines TRBV20-1 with TRBJ2-5; D uncertain. Trimming stripped 3 bases from V and 4 bases from J, with 15 bases between. Germline V gives CDR1 DFQATT, CDR2 SNEGSKA (reference sequence). The CDR3 is made up of 14 amino acids. The chain's CDR3 is CSASSVGKSETQYF. CDR3 in DNA: TGCAGTGCTAGTTCAGTTGGCAAGTCAGAGACCCAGTACTTC.

The chain employs TRBV2 and TRBJ2-6; the D gene is possibly TRBD1 (6 bases). The CDR3 sequence is 15 residues long. Germline values: CDR1 SNHLY, CDR2 FYNNEI. V lost 6 bases to trimming and J lost 1 base, with 10 bases between them. CDR3 amino acids: CASRVTGSGANVLTF. The CDR3 DNA reads as TGTGCCAGCAGGGTTACAGGGTCTGGGGCCAACGTCCTGACTTTC.

This rearrangement joins TRBV28 to TRBJ2-1; 11 bases are shared with TRBD2. V was clipped by 6 bases and J by 5 bases; unmatched bases: 9. Germline V gives CDR1 MDHEN, CDR2 SYDVKM. The CDR3 loop spans 16 amino acids. CDR3 in amino acids: CASRISLAGGHNEQFF. DNA for the CDR3: TGTGCCAGCAGAATATCTCTAGCGGGAGGCCACAATGAGCAGTTCTTC.

This clone was seen a handful of times. This chain connects TRBV6-2 or TRBV6-3 to TRBJ1-1, with D hard to call. CDR1 and CDR2 from the germline V gene are MNHEY and SVGEGT. V was trimmed by 5 bases and J by 4 bases, leaving 8 bases between them. This CDR3 comprises 12 residues. DNA of the CDR3: TGTGCCAGCAGTACCGGAGGCACTGAAGCTTTCTTT. Encoded protein: CASSTGGTEAFF.

The rearrangement joins TRBV25-1 to TRBJ2-2; D perhaps matches TRBD2 (6 bases). Germline V CDR1 and CDR2: MGHDK, SYGVNS. The V end lost 8 bases, the J end lost 1 base, and 11 bases lay between the germline ends. This CDR3 comprises 14 residues. In nucleotides, the CDR3 is TGTGCCAGCGGGGGGTTTTTGAACACCGGGGAGCTGTTTTTT. It is translated as CASGGFLNTGELFF. Full variable domain (outside the CDR3, taken from reference TRBV25-1 and TRBJ2-2): EADIYQTPRYLVIGTGKKITLECSQTMGHDKMYWYQQDPGMELHLIHYSYGVNSTEKGDLSSESTVSRIRTEHFPLTLESARPSHTSQYLCASGGFLNTGELFFGEGSRLTVL.

The chain uses TRBV4-1 and TRBJ2-3, with 9 bases aligning to TRBD2. The germline V gene encodes CDR1 MGHRA and CDR2 YSYEKL. CDR3 length: 16 residues. The V and J ends lost 0 bases and 6 bases, in that order; junction bases with no gene match: 7. The CDR3 loop reads CASSQDAGGRSDTQYF. Written as DNA, the CDR3 is TGCGCCAGCAGCCAAGACGCGGGAGGGCGGTCCGATACGCAGTATTTT.

This clone was counted only a few times. The V call is TRBV18, the J call TRBJ1-1, with unresolved D. V was clipped by 5 bases and J by 1 base, with 11 bases between them. Germline CDR1 is KGHSH and CDR2 is LQKENI. The CDR3 is 14 residues long. The CDR3 DNA follows: TGTGCCAGCTCATCACGGGAGGGGAACACTGAAGCTTTCTTT. As protein: CASSSREGNTEAFF.

This CDR3 is CASSYLGTGGETQYF. In nucleotides, the CDR3 is TGTGCCAGCAGTTACCTAGGGACAGGGGGTGAGACCCAGTACTTC. The chain carries TRBV6-5 and TRBJ2-5; TRBD1 agrees at 11 bases. Looked up from germline, CDR1 is MNHEY and CDR2 is SVGAGI. This CDR3 has 15 amino acids. V lost 2 bases, J lost 5 bases, and 4 bases stayed unmatched.